These 32 T cell receptor beta chains came from one sample sequenced in a study of T cells in Graves' hyperthyroidism and ophthalmopathy. RNA transcripts served as the template for amplifying TCR beta CDR3 regions. An initial round of RT-PCR targeting the TCR CDR3 relied on the HTBI primer set. TCRdb ran MiXCR on the multiplex PCR reads and lists one entry per CDR3 protein. The table lists some 350,000 distinct CDR3 sequences, more than 15% of them singletons. Material: blood. Every receptor here comes from a woman aged 18 to 35 with Graves' hyperthyroidism that later progressed to Graves' ophthalmopathy.

The sample holds many counts of this clonotype. This sequence joins TRBV2 and TRBJ2-7; possibly TRBD1 or TRBD2 for D (6 bases each). The CDR3 sequence is 14 residues long. V lost 4 bases and J lost 2, with 12 bases in between. Germline CDR1 SNHLY, CDR2 FYNNEI. The CDR3 coding sequence is TGTGCCAGCAGTGGAGAGGGGGGCCCCTACGAGCAGTACTTC. Residues: CASSGEGGPYEQYF.

This clonotype was seen ten or more times. The chain joins TRBV6-1 to TRBJ2-2; the D gene is possibly TRBD2 (6 bases). There are 16 residues in the CDR3. The V gene lost 2 bases and the J gene lost 3 bases, with 13 bases spanning the gap. CDR1 and CDR2 (germline): MNHNS, SASEGT. This chain's CDR3 is CASSELGTGYTGELFF. The DNA for the CDR3 is TGTGCCAGCAGTGAACTTGGGACTGGATACACCGGGGAGCTGTTTTTT.

This clonotype was found many times. The chain links TRBV15 to TRBJ1-1; D might be TRBD1 (5 bases). Germline lookup yields CDR1 LNHNV and CDR2 YYDKDF (reference sequence). The CDR3 sequence is 12 residues long. Trimming removed 4 bases at V and 8 bases at J, with 11 bases between. In nucleotides, the CDR3 is TGTGCCACCAGCATGGACATCGGGGAAGCTTTCTTT. Protein sequence: CATSMDIGEAFF. The full variable domain, its missing parts supplied by reference TRBV15 and TRBJ1-1, is DAMVIQNPRYQVTQFGKPVTLSCSQTLNHNVMYWYQQKSSQAPKLLFHYYDKDFNNEADTPDNFQSRRPNTSFCFLDIRSPGLGDTAMYLCATSMDIGEAFFGQGTRLTVV.

This clonotype was observed many times. The CDR3 protein is CAISESLGLAGVEQYF. As DNA, the CDR3 is TGTGCCATCAGTGAGTCGTTGGGACTAGCGGGAGTCGAGCAGTACTTC. The rearrangement uses TRBV10-3 and TRBJ2-7; 14 bases match TRBD2. V dropped 0 bases and J dropped 6; count of bases not matched to a gene: 4. The CDR3 sequence is 16 residues long. Per germline, CDR1 ENHRY and CDR2 SYGVKD.

This clonotype appeared many times. V and J are TRBV20-1 and TRBJ2-1, with D perhaps matching TRBD2 (6 bases). CDR1 is DFQATT and CDR2 is SNEGSKA in the germline V gene (reference sequence). V shed 6 bases and J shed 7 bases, with 19 bases lying between them. The CDR3 loop spans 14 amino acids. The CDR3 coding sequence is TGCAGTGCCGTAAGACTAGTCGGTGGTAATGAGCAGTTCTTC. Its translation: CSAVRLVGGNEQFF.

This clonotype was found many times. V and J are TRBV27 and TRBJ2-7, with D maybe TRBD1 (6 bases). Germline values: CDR1 MNHEY, CDR2 SMNVEV (reference sequence). The CDR3 covers 16 residues. V was clipped by 5 bases and J by 2 bases, with 19 bases between them. The CDR3 spells CASSTHYLGTPYEQYF. CDR3 nucleotide sequence: TGTGCCAGCAGTACCCACTATCTTGGGACACCCTACGAGCAGTACTTC.

This clonotype was counted many times. This chain links TRBV3-1 with TRBJ2-7, with TRBD2 identical over 14 bases. The CDR3 is 16 amino acids. The V and J ends lost 1 base and 5 bases, in that order; junction bases with no gene match: 4. Germline V gene sequence: CDR1 LGHDT, CDR2 YNNKEL (reference sequence). CDR3 protein: CASSQGGLAGGHEQYF. The CDR3 nucleotides read TGTGCCAGCAGCCAAGGAGGACTAGCGGGAGGTCACGAGCAGTACTTC.

V gene TRBV4-1 combines with J gene TRBJ1-1; 8 nucleotides align to TRBD1. Germline V gene lookup returns CDR1 MGHRA and CDR2 YSYEKL. The CDR3 runs 15 residues. V lost 4 bases, J lost 1 base, and 5 bases stayed unmatched. The CDR3 nucleotides are TGCGCCAGCAGCCTCTACAGGGGGGAGAACACTGAAGCTTTCTTT. Protein: CASSLYRGENTEAFF.

As for this clonotype: A much larger clonotype is one base distant, so this may be a read error. No conserved phenylalanine or tryptophan ends this CDR3, so it is likely a read error. The CDR3 DNA sequence: TGTGCCATCAGTGATCAGGGGAGGACAGATACGCAGTATCTT. This sequence encodes CAISDQGRTDTQYL. The genes are TRBV10-3 and TRBJ2-3, with D possibly called TRBD1 or TRBD2 (6 bases each). This CDR3 spans 14 amino acids. Trimming took off 3 bases at V and 3 bases at J, with 10 bases between the two ends. Germline assignment: CDR1 ENHRY and CDR2 SYGVKD.

This clonotype was seen a handful of times. The CDR3 nucleotides read TGTGCCAGCAGCTCGACTAGCGGGATCGGAGGCGCCGGGGAGCTGTTTTTT. Translated: CASSSTSGIGGAGELFF. The J gene is TRBJ2-2, the V gene TRBV7-2; 11 positions match TRBD2. After removal of 4 bases from V and 6 bases from J, the junction contained 10 bases not matched to a gene. The CDR3 consists of 17 residues. Germline V gene data show CDR1 as SGHTA and CDR2 as FQGNSA.

This clonotype was recorded many times. This sequence joins TRBV20-1 and TRBJ2-7; D is tentatively TRBD1 or TRBD2 (5 bases each). The CDR3 spans 14 residues. Germline lookup yields CDR1 DFQATT and CDR2 SNEGSKA (reference sequence). The V gene lost 2 bases and the J gene lost 1 base, with 12 bases spanning the gap. DNA of the CDR3: TGCAGTGCTAGAAGCCGGGACGGATCCTACGAGCAGTACTTC. Translation gives CSARSRDGSYEQYF.

This clonotype has at least ten counts. The chain recombines TRBV11-3 with TRBJ2-3; TRBD2 agrees at 14 bases. The CDR3 is 16 residues long. Germline assignment: CDR1 SGHNT and CDR2 YENEEA. After removal of 4 bases from V and 4 bases from J, the junction contained 4 bases not matched to a gene. CDR3 coding DNA: TGTGCCAGCAGCTCGGGACTAGCGGGAGCTGCAGATACGCAGTATTTT. Encoded protein: CASSSGLAGAADTQYF. The whole variable domain, remainder taken from reference TRBV11-3 and TRBJ2-3, is EAGVVQSPRYKIIEKKQPVAFWCNPISGHNTLYWYLQNLGQGPELLIRYENEEAVDDSQLPKDRFSAERLKGVDSTLKIQPAELGDSAVYLCASSSGLAGAADTQYFGPGTRLTVL.

This clonotype was seen repeatedly, ten times or more. The rearrangement links TRBV11-2 to TRBJ1-5; D is uncertain. This CDR3 is built from 16 residues. V was clipped by 2 bases and J by 3 bases, with 14 bases between them. Germline V gene data show CDR1 as SGHAT and CDR2 as FQNNGV. The CDR3 region is CASSLRSGVSNQPQHF. The DNA of the CDR3 is TGTGCCAGCAGCTTACGGTCAGGTGTCTCCAATCAGCCCCAGCATTTT.

The sample holds many counts of this clonotype. The gene calls are TRBV7-2 and TRBJ1-4, with TRBD1 matching over 7 bases. The CDR3 is 15 residues long. Germline assignment: CDR1 SGHTA and CDR2 FQGNSA. After removal of 7 bases from V and 5 bases from J, the junction contained 10 bases not matched to a gene. This chain's CDR3 is CASNYPGTENEKLFF. The CDR3 DNA reads TGTGCCAGCAATTACCCCGGGACAGAGAATGAAAAACTGTTTTTT.

This clonotype was observed a handful of times. The chain employs TRBV3-1 and TRBJ1-2, with a possible D match to TRBD1 (5 bases). V was clipped by 7 bases and J by 8 bases, with 14 bases between them. This CDR3 region has 12 residues. Germline-derived CDR1 and CDR2 are LGHDT and YNNKEL (reference sequence). The CDR3 sequence is CASTYGGSGYTF. For the CDR3, the DNA is TGTGCCAGCACTTATGGGGGAAGCGGCTACACCTTC.

This clonotype has just a few counts. The chain employs TRBV20-1 and TRBJ1-6; 9 bases are shared with TRBD1. This CDR3 is built from 15 residues. Germline V lookup: CDR1 DFQATT, CDR2 SNEGSKA (reference sequence). With 2 bases clipped from V and 9 bases from J, the junction kept 8 bases outside the gene matches. Here the CDR3 DNA reads TGCAGTGCTAGATCGAGGACAGGGGAGGCTTCACCCCTCCACTTT. Translated, it gives CSARSRTGEASPLHF.

The chain is built from TRBV11-2 and TRBJ2-3, with D unresolved. The CDR3 covers 15 residues. Germline CDR1 reads SGHAT; CDR2 reads FQNNGV. With 4 bases removed from V and 3 bases from J, the gap between germline ends came to 14 bases. The CDR3 spells CASSSNSVLTDTQYF. The CDR3 DNA reads TGTGCCAGCAGCTCTAACAGCGTATTAACAGATACGCAGTATTTT.

This chain connects TRBV27 to TRBJ2-7; 7 nucleotides line up with TRBD1. Trimming at V came to 4 bases and at J to 6 bases, leaving 9 bases not matched to a gene. The CDR3 extends over 14 amino acids. Germline V gene lookup returns CDR1 MNHEY and CDR2 SMNVEV (reference sequence). CDR3 sequence reads: CASSSQATGTEQYF. The CDR3 region has the DNA TGTGCCAGCAGTTCCCAGGCGACAGGGACCGAGCAGTACTTC.

The genes are TRBV2 and TRBJ2-2; D tentatively reads TRBD1 or TRBD2 (5 bases each). Trimming cost V 7 bases and J 0 bases, with 12 bases left between them. CDR3 length equals 15 residues. In germline, CDR1 is SNHLY, CDR2 FYNNEI. CDR3 protein: CASTRWGTNTGELFF. CDR3 bases: TGTGCCAGCACCCGGTGGGGGACGAACACCGGGGAGCTGTTTTTT.

Ten or more counts support this clonotype. The chain uses TRBV7-2 and TRBJ1-5; 7 nucleotides agree with TRBD1. V trimming: 0 bases; J trimming: 7 bases; junction bases outside the gene matches: 3. Germline V gene lookup returns CDR1 SGHTA and CDR2 FQGNSA. This CDR3 region has 14 residues. Written as DNA, the CDR3 is TGTGCCAGCAGCTTAGCGGGCAGGGGGCAGCCCCAGCATTTT. Amino acids: CASSLAGRGQPQHF. The whole variable domain, remainder taken from reference TRBV7-2 and TRBJ1-5, is GAGVSQSPSNKVTEKGKDVELRCDPISGHTALYWYRQSLGQGLEFLIYFQGNSAPDKSGLPSDRFSAERTGGSVSTLTIQRTQQEDSAVYLCASSLAGRGQPQHFGDGTRLSIL.

This chain uses TRBV27 with TRBJ1-1; TRBD1 might be the D (5 bases). V gave up 0 bases and J gave up 1 base, with 15 bases separating them. CDR3 size: 17 residues. Germline-derived CDR1 and CDR2 are MNHEY and SMNVEV (reference sequence). CDR3 nucleotide sequence: TGTGCCAGCAGTTTATCGATTGGTCGGGGCCCGAACACTGAAGCTTTCTTT. This sequence encodes CASSLSIGRGPNTEAFF.

This clonotype has just a few counts. This chain links TRBV5-1 with TRBJ2-1; 9 bases line up with TRBD1. Germline CDR1 reads SGHRS; CDR2 reads YFSETQ. V was pared by 4 bases and J by 3 bases, with 8 bases of the junction left unmatched. The CDR3 has 16 residues. CDR3 amino acids: CASSPGTGLNYNEQFF. The CDR3 bases are TGCGCCAGCAGCCCGGGGACAGGGTTGAACTACAATGAGCAGTTCTTC.

There are a few counts of this clonotype. The chain employs TRBV28 and TRBJ1-3; TRBD1 agrees at 9 bases. Germline CDR1 reads MDHEN; CDR2 reads SYDVKM. CDR3 size: 16 residues. J lost 4 bases, V lost 4 bases, and 8 bases had no gene match. CDR3 in amino acids: CASSYYTGGQGNTIYF. The DNA of the CDR3 is TGTGCCAGCAGTTATTACACAGGGGGCCAGGGAAACACCATATATTTT.

The table lists this clonotype with a few counts. A much larger clone differs by one base, so this may be a read error. The genes are TRBV2 and TRBJ2-7; 7 bases agree with TRBD1. CDR3 size: 12 residues. The germline gives CDR1 SNHLY, CDR2 FYNNEI. With V trimmed by 9 bases and J by 2 bases, 4 bases remained unmatched. For the CDR3, the DNA is TGTGCCAGTCAGGACAGGACCTACGAGCAGTACTTC. Translating gives CASQDRTYEQYF. The variable domain in full, completed from reference TRBV2 and TRBJ2-7, reads EPEVTQTPSHQVTQMGQEVILRCVPISNHLYFYWYRQILGQKVEFLVSFYNNEISEKSEIFDDQFSVERPDGSNFTLKIRSTKLEDSAMYFCASQDRTYEQYFGPGTRLTVT.

This clonotype has a handful of counts. The chain recombines TRBV12-3 or TRBV12-4 with TRBJ2-2; 7 nucleotides match TRBD1. This CDR3 has 15 residues. V dropped 5 bases and J dropped 3; count of bases not matched to a gene: 6. This CDR3 reads CASSGDRADTGELFF. The CDR3, as DNA: TGTGCCAGCAGTGGAGACAGGGCTGACACCGGGGAGCTGTTTTTT.

Ten or more counts support this clonotype. The CDR3 reads CASSRRGAKSHEQYF. DNA for the CDR3: TGTGCCAGCAGCCGACGGGGAGCTAAGTCCCACGAGCAGTACTTC. This chain joins TRBV14 and TRBJ2-7; weak D call: TRBD2 (5 bases). The CDR3 sequence is 15 residues long. V shed 4 bases and J shed 5 bases, with 18 bases lying between them. Germline V gives CDR1 SGHDN, CDR2 FVKESK.

The gene calls are TRBV7-3 and TRBJ1-2; possible D gene TRBD1, 6 bases. V shed 5 bases and J shed 4 bases, with 23 bases lying between them. The CDR3 contains 17 residues. From germline, CDR1 is SGHTA and CDR2 FQGTGA. The CDR3 here is CASSPRPWTESFYGYTF. DNA for the CDR3: TGTGCCAGCAGCCCCAGACCTTGGACAGAATCTTTCTATGGCTACACCTTC.

This clonotype was counted many times. J is TRBJ2-5 and V is TRBV29-1; TRBD2 matches at 10 bases. The V segment lost 4 bases and the J segment 4 bases; nucleotides outside the gene matches: 6. The germline CDR1 and CDR2 sequences are SQVTM and ANQGSEA. CDR3 length: 14 residues. The CDR3 region has the DNA TGCAGCGTTGCTAGCGGGAGTCAACCAGAGACCCAGTACTTC. It codes for CSVASGSQPETQYF.

DNA for the CDR3: TGTGCCAGCAGCCGACTTGCTAGCGGCTCCTACAATGAGCAGTTCTTC. It encodes CASSRLASGSYNEQFF. The chain joins TRBV11-3 to TRBJ2-1; TRBD2 matches 7 bases. The CDR3 has 16 amino acids. V lost 5 bases to trimming and J lost 0 bases; unmatched junction nucleotides: 7. The germline V gene has CDR1 SGHNT and CDR2 YENEEA. Using reference TRBV11-3 and TRBJ2-1 for the parts outside the CDR3, the full variable domain is EAGVVQSPRYKIIEKKQPVAFWCNPISGHNTLYWYLQNLGQGPELLIRYENEEAVDDSQLPKDRFSAERLKGVDSTLKIQPAELGDSAVYLCASSRLASGSYNEQFFGPGTRLTVL.

This clonotype came up a few times. The chain has TRBV7-2 and TRBJ2-3; TRBD2 aligns across 8 bases. Per the germline V gene, CDR1 is SGHTA and CDR2 is FQGNSA. V lost 1 base to trimming and J lost 10 bases; unmatched junction nucleotides: 13. The CDR3 covers 16 residues. This CDR3 is CASSLGRAGAAFAQYF. The CDR3 DNA is TGTGCCAGCAGCTTAGGAAGAGCGGGAGCCGCCTTTGCGCAGTATTTT.

The rearrangement links TRBV4-1 to TRBJ1-1; 9 nucleotides line up with TRBD1. CDR1 is MGHRA and CDR2 is YSYEKL in the germline V gene. Trimming cost V 1 base and J 4 bases; bases outside gene matches: 4. The CDR3 is 15 amino acids. CDR3 amino acids: CASSQGGTGPTEAFF. The CDR3 DNA reads TGCGCCAGCAGCCAAGGCGGGACAGGGCCCACTGAAGCTTTCTTT.

This clonotype was picked up many times. The chain is built from TRBV30 and TRBJ2-1, with 9 bases identical to TRBD2. The CDR3 is 17 residues long. Per germline, CDR1 GTSNPN and CDR2 SVGIG (reference sequence). The V segment lost 0 bases and the J segment 7 bases; nucleotides outside the gene matches: 13. The CDR3 loop is CAWSVLLGASGTNEQFF. The CDR3 DNA follows: TGTGCCTGGAGTGTACTTTTAGGGGCTAGCGGGACTAATGAGCAGTTCTTC.